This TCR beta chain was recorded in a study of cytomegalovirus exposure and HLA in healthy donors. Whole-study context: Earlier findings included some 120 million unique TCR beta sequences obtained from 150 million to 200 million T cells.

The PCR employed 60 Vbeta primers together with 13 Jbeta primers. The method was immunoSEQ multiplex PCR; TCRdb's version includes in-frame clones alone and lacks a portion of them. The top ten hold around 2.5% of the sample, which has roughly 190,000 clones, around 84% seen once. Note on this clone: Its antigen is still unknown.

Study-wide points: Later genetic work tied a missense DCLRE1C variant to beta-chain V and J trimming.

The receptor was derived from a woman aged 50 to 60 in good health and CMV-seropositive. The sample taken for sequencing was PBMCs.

The CDR3 reads CASTPGGAEQYF. DNA for the CDR3: TGTGCCAGCACGCCAGGGGGCGCCGAGCAGTACTTC. The chain has TRBV6-5 and TRBJ2-7; 8 nucleotides align to TRBD1. Germline-derived CDR1 and CDR2 are MNHEY and SVGAGI. After removal of 7 bases from V and 6 bases from J, the junction contained 5 bases not matched to a gene. The CDR3 runs to 12 residues.